This T cell receptor beta chain was sequenced in a study of shared clonotypes between healthy human individuals. The CDR3 covers 15 residues. The germline V gene has CDR1 MNHEY and CDR2 SMNVEV (reference sequence). J gave up 5 bases and V 5 bases, and 11 bases lay outside the gene matches. All donors were healthy HIV-negative adults lacking recent acute infections or vaccinations. A CD45RA+ naive subset and a CD45RA-negative memory subset were split from CD4+ cells. Overall study results and limits: Owing to a small donor count, the genetic and exposure-history diversity represented was limited. It was anticipated that sequencing depth would influence how many clonotypes donors shared.

TCRdb keeps only in-frame clones here, not all; method: immunoSEQ multiplex PCR. The data show around 550,000 clones, less than 96% seen once. On this clone itself: The antigen remains undetermined.

The clonotype comes from a woman under 40 in good health. Sequencing was done on a sample of naive CD4+ T cells sorted from blood. Sample subset: CD45RA+ positively selected. V usage is TRBV27 and J usage is TRBJ1-1, with 7 positions matching TRBD1. The CDR3 bases are TGTGCCAGCAGTGTCCACAGGGGCAGAGGGACTGAAGCTTTCTTT. Its protein is CASSVHRGRGTEAFF.